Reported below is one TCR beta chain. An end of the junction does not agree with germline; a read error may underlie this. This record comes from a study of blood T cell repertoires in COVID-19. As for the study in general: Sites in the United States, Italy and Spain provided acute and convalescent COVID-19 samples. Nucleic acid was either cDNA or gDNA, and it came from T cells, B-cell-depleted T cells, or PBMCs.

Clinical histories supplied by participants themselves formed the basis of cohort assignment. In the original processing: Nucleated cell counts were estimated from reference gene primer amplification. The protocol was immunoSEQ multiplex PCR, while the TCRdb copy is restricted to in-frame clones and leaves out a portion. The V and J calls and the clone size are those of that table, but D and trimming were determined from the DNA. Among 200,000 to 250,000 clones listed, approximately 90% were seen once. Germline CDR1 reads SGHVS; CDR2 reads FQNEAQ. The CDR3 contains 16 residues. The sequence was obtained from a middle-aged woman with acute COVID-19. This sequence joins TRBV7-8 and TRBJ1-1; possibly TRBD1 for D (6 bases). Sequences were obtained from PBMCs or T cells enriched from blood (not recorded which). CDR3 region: CASSTKSGQLNPEAFF. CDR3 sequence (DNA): TGTGCCAGCAGTACCAAATCCGGACAGTTGAACCCTGAAGCTTTCTTT. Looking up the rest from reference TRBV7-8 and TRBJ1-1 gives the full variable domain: GAGVSQSPRYKVAKRGQDVALRCDPISGHVSLFWYQQALGQGPEFLTYFQNEAQLDKSGLPSDRFFAERPEGSVSTLKIQRTQQEDSAVYLCASSTKSGQLNPEAFFGQGTRLTVV.